The rows below give T cell receptor beta chains drawn from one sample of a study of shared clonotypes between healthy human individuals. The protocol was immunoSEQ multiplex PCR, while the TCRdb copy is restricted to in-frame clones and leaves out a portion. The table includes roughly 2,300,000 clones, under 95% detected once. Input material: naive CD4+ T cells from PBMCs. These receptors came from a man aged 18 to 30 in good health. Some clones in this sample may be carry-over from other donors' samples. Each CDR3 is given with its conserved first and last residue. A D gene is named only where the DNA matches it firmly. Some rows have no size entry. The others give once, few or many, or a class for an expanded clone.

size: few
D: -
J: TRBJ2-6
V: TRBV7-9
CDR3: CASSLAGANVLTF
DNA: TGTGCCAGCAGCTTAGCTGGGGCCAACGTCCTGACTTTC

size: once
D: TRBD2
J: TRBJ2-7
V: TRBV6-6
CDR3: CASRLSGVSGVEQYF
DNA: TGTGCCAGCAGACTTAGCGGGGTAAGCGGCGTCGAGCAGTACTTC

size: -
D: TRBD1
J: TRBJ1-2
V: TRBV5-1
CDR3: CASSPGTGNYGYTF
DNA: TGCGCCAGCAGCCCCGGGACAGGGAACTATGGCTACACCTTC

size: -
D: -
J: TRBJ1-2
V: TRBV5-1
CDR3: CASSQGRLAGNYGYTF
DNA: TGCGCCAGCAGCCAGGGACGCTTAGCGGGGAACTATGGCTACACCTTC

size: -
D: -
J: TRBJ2-1
V: TRBV6-6
CDR3: CASSPWGGKEDEQFF
DNA: TGTGCCAGCAGCCCCTGGGGCGGTAAGGAGGATGAGCAGTTCTTC

size: -
D: -
J: TRBJ2-7
V: TRBV28
CDR3: CASSRRDRAGYEQYF
DNA: TGTGCCAGCAGTCGGCGGGACCGGGCCGGCTACGAGCAGTACTTC

size: -
D: -
J: TRBJ2-5
V: TRBV7-9
CDR3: CASRTLNAIETQYF
DNA: TGTGCCAGCAGAACCCTAAATGCTATAGAGACCCAGTACTTC

size: -
D: -
J: TRBJ2-7
V: TRBV29-1
CDR3: CSVKQTDSYEQYF
DNA: TGCAGCGTTAAACAGACGGACTCCTACGAGCAGTACTTC

size: -
D: -
J: TRBJ1-1
V: TRBV5-5
CDR3: CASSLARREAFF
DNA: TGTGCCAGCAGCTTGGCCCGGCGTGAAGCTTTCTTT

size: -
D: TRBD2
J: TRBJ2-3
V: TRBV5-1
CDR3: CASSLLALSTDTQYF
DNA: TGCGCCAGCAGCCTACTAGCGCTCAGCACAGATACGCAGTATTTT

size: -
D: -
J: TRBJ2-3
V: TRBV7-3
CDR3: CASSLAGFTDTQYF
DNA: TGTGCCAGCAGCTTAGCGGGATTCACAGATACGCAGTATTTT

size: -
D: -
J: TRBJ1-4
V: TRBV21-1
CDR3: CASSNGCHATNEKLFF
DNA: TGTGCCAGCAGCAACGGGTGCCATGCAACTAATGAAAAACTGTTTTTT

size: -
D: -
J: TRBJ1-1
V: TRBV28
CDR3: CASSLLGGRANTEAFF
DNA: TGTGCCAGCAGTTTGTTGGGGGGGCGAGCAAACACTGAAGCTTTCTTT

size: once
D: TRBD2
J: TRBJ2-1
V: TRBV7-9
CDR3: CASMISSGLYNEQFF
DNA: TGTGCCAGCATGATTTCTAGCGGGCTCTACAATGAGCAGTTCTTC

size: -
D: TRBD1
J: TRBJ2-7
V: TRBV7-9
CDR3: CASSSERGDRVSGQYF
DNA: TGTGCCAGCAGCTCCGAGAGGGGGGACAGGGTGAGCGGGCAGTACTTC

size: -
D: -
J: TRBJ2-3
V: TRBV18
CDR3: CASSPINNALSDTQYF
DNA: TGTGCCAGCTCACCAATCAACAACGCTTTGTCGGATACGCAGTATTTT

size: -
D: TRBD1
J: TRBJ1-1
V: TRBV5-1
CDR3: CASSSTGPTEAFF
DNA: TGCGCCAGCAGCTCGACAGGGCCCACTGAAGCTTTCTTT

size: -
D: -
J: TRBJ2-7
V: TRBV5-1
CDR3: CASSLDVDYEQYF
DNA: TGCGCCAGCAGCTTAGACGTAGACTACGAGCAGTACTTC

size: -
D: -
J: TRBJ1-3
V: TRBV28
CDR3: CASSRTSGNTIYF
DNA: TGTGCCAGCAGTCGGACCTCTGGAAACACCATATATTTT

size: -
D: TRBD2
J: TRBJ2-2
V: TRBV30
CDR3: CAWSILGSGPPRFAGELFF
DNA: TGTGCCTGGAGTATCTTGGGTAGCGGGCCCCCCCGATTTGCCGGGGAGCTGTTTTTT

size: once
D: -
J: TRBJ2-5
V: TRBV6-5
CDR3: CASSYWPTQYF
DNA: TGTGCCAGCAGTTACTGGCCGACCCAGTACTTC

size: -
D: TRBD1
J: TRBJ1-1
V: TRBV6-6
CDR3: CASSSRDRVDEAFF
DNA: TGTGCCAGCAGTTCCCGGGACAGGGTTGATGAAGCTTTCTTT

size: -
D: TRBD2
J: TRBJ2-2
V: TRBV5-4
CDR3: CASSLAPSGSGTGELFF
DNA: TGTGCCAGCAGCTTGGCTCCTAGCGGGAGTGGCACCGGGGAGCTGTTTTTT

size: -
D: -
J: TRBJ2-1
V: TRBV5-1
CDR3: CASFSGPTTYNEQFF
DNA: TGCGCCAGCTTCTCGGGACCTACCACCTACAATGAGCAGTTCTTC

size: -
D: -
J: TRBJ2-1
V: TRBV7-3
CDR3: CASSLRQGINEQFF
DNA: TGTGCCAGCAGCTTACGGCAGGGTATCAATGAGCAGTTCTTC

size: -
D: -
J: TRBJ1-2
V: TRBV28
CDR3: CASSVAGTQAHYGYTF
DNA: TGTGCCAGCAGTGTCGCCGGGACACAGGCCCACTATGGCTACACCTTC

size: -
D: TRBD2
J: TRBJ2-5
V: TRBV28
CDR3: CASGLGLAVETQYF
DNA: TGTGCCAGCGGCCTTGGACTAGCCGTAGAGACCCAGTACTTC

size: -
D: -
J: TRBJ2-7
V: TRBV4-3
CDR3: CASSQDRGGGRAGRDEQYF
DNA: TGCGCCAGCAGCCAAGATCGTGGAGGGGGGCGAGCGGGACGCGACGAGCAGTACTTC

size: -
D: -
J: TRBJ2-7
V: TRBV11-3
CDR3: CASSLAGVSYEQYF
DNA: TGTGCCAGCAGCTTAGCGGGAGTCTCCTACGAGCAGTACTTC

size: -
D: -
J: TRBJ2-3
V: TRBV18
CDR3: CASSRTGTDTQYF
DNA: TGTGCCAGCTCACGGACTGGCACAGATACGCAGTATTTT